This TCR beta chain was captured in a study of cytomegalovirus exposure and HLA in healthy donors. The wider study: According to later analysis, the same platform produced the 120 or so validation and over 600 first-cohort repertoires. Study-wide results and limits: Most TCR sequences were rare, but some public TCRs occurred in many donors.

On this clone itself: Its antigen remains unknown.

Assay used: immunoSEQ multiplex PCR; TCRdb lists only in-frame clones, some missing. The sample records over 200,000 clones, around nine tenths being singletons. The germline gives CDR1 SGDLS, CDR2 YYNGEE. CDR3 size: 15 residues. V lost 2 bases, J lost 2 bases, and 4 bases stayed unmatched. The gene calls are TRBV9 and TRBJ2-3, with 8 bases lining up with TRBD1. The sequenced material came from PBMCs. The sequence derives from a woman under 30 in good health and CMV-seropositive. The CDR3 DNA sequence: TGTGCCAGCAGCGTTCAGGGGGCTTACACAGATACGCAGTATTTT. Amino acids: CASSVQGAYTDTQYF.